A single sample gave rise to the 14 T cell receptor beta chains below, sequenced in a study of technical replicates of blood from a few donors. Using immunoSEQ multiplex PCR, the repertoire was profiled, and TCRdb retains in-frame clones only, with some absent. The repertoire holds tens of thousands of clones, with over 85% as singletons. What was sequenced was PBMCs. These TCRs come from a human donor in good health. Some clones in this sample may be carry-over from other donors' samples.

The V gene is TRBV15, the J gene TRBJ1-3; TRBD1 agrees at 10 bases. The CDR3 loop spans 17 amino acids. Germline trimming cut 8 bases from V and 4 bases from J; bases unmatched to any gene: 14. The germline gives CDR1 LNHNV, CDR2 YYDKDF (reference sequence). CDR3 loop: CATELSGDRGPGNTIYF. The CDR3 DNA reads TGTGCCACCGAGCTATCCGGAGACAGGGGGCCGGGAAACACCATATATTTT.

The rearrangement links TRBV2 to TRBJ2-5, with 7 bases identical to TRBD1. There are 13 residues in the CDR3. The ends lost 5 bases at V and 5 bases at J; junction bases unmatched: 5. The germline V gene has CDR1 SNHLY and CDR2 FYNNEI. Here the CDR3 reads CASSHDRVETQYF. CDR3 nucleotides: TGTGCCAGCAGTCACGACAGGGTTGAGACCCAGTACTTC.

The V and J genes are TRBV6-6 and TRBJ2-5; 12 nucleotides align to TRBD2. The V segment lost 2 bases and the J segment 5 bases; nucleotides outside the gene matches: 6. This CDR3 comprises 16 residues. CDR1 and CDR2 (germline): MNHNY, SVGAGI (reference sequence). The CDR3 protein is CASSYATGTSGETQYF. CDR3 DNA: TGTGCCAGCAGTTACGCGACCGGGACTAGCGGGGAGACCCAGTACTTC.

This chain uses TRBV7-9 with TRBJ1-4; no firm D call. The CDR3 has 15 amino acids. Between the trimmed V and J ends, which lost 5 bases and 0 bases, there was a span of 10 bases. Germline V gene data show CDR1 as SEHNR and CDR2 as FQNEAQ (reference sequence). CDR3 sequence reads: CASSTGTATNEKLFF. The CDR3 DNA follows: TGTGCCAGCAGCACTGGTACTGCAACTAATGAAAAACTGTTTTTT.

A few counts support this clone. The rearrangement links TRBV11-2 to TRBJ2-3, with TRBD2 matching 11 bases. The junction had 6 bases not matched to a gene; V was cut back by 5 bases and J by 2 bases. Germline V lookup: CDR1 SGHAT, CDR2 FQNNGV. The CDR3 extends over 16 amino acids. The CDR3 nucleotides are TGTGCCAGCAGCCAGTTAGCGGGAGGGTACACAGATACGCAGTATTTT. It yields the protein CASSQLAGGYTDTQYF.

The rearrangement uses TRBV14 and TRBJ2-1; the match to TRBD1 covers 7 bases. The germline CDR1 and CDR2 sequences are SGHDN and FVKESK. The CDR3 spans 15 residues. V shed 2 bases and J 7 bases; nucleotides not matched to a gene: 8. The CDR3 reads CASSQLTGRRNEQFF. The CDR3 DNA is TGTGCCAGCAGCCAACTGACAGGGCGGCGAAATGAGCAGTTCTTC.

A single count supports this clone. The V gene is TRBV7-9, the J gene TRBJ2-5; TRBD2 matches 16 bases. V trimming: 4 bases; J trimming: 5 bases; junction bases outside the gene matches: 7. The CDR3 sequence is 17 residues long. Germline loops: CDR1 SEHNR, CDR2 FQNEAQ (reference sequence). The CDR3 region has the DNA TGTGCCAGCAGCTCAGGGACTAGCGGGAGGGCCAGGGAGACCCAGTACTTC. This encodes CASSSGTSGRARETQYF.

V usage is TRBV12-5 and J usage is TRBJ1-1; D is uncertain. The CDR3 extends over 13 amino acids. Germline values: CDR1 LGHNT, CDR2 FRNRAP. The germline V and J ends were trimmed by 6 bases and 0 bases, with 8 bases remaining between them. The CDR3 DNA reads as TGTGCTAGTGGATACAGATTGAACACTGAAGCTTTCTTT. Translated: CASGYRLNTEAFF.

The J gene is TRBJ2-1, the V gene TRBV30; the D is unclear. Trimming took off 1 base at V and 4 bases at J, with 14 bases between the two ends. This CDR3 is 15 amino acids long. Germline CDR1 is GTSNPN and CDR2 is SVGIG (reference sequence). The CDR3 region has the DNA TGTGCCTGGAGTGGGTCCAGGATAAGTTACAATGAGCAGTTCTTC. The encoded protein is CAWSGSRISYNEQFF.

This clone was detected once. The V and J genes are TRBV4-1 and TRBJ1-4, with D perhaps TRBD1 (5 bases). V was clipped by 0 bases and J by 7 bases, with 12 bases between them. Germline CDR1 is MGHRA and CDR2 is YSYEKL. The CDR3 has 15 residues. The CDR3 DNA reads as TGCGCCAGCAGCCAAGACGGCAGGGTTGGTGAAAAACTGTTTTTT. As protein: CASSQDGRVGEKLFF.

This clone has a single count. V usage is TRBV7-9 and J usage is TRBJ2-1; 7 bases align to TRBD2. This CDR3 region has 15 residues. Unmatched junction bases numbered 5, after V lost 3 bases and J lost 3 bases. CDR1 is SEHNR and CDR2 is FQNEAQ in the germline V gene (reference sequence). The CDR3 bases are TGTGCCAGCAGCTTCCGGAGCGGGATCTACAATGAGCAGTTCTTC. Encoded protein: CASSFRSGIYNEQFF.

This chain joins TRBV7-9 and TRBJ1-1; no firm D call. This CDR3 has 14 residues. V lost 2 bases to trimming and J lost 0 bases, with 7 bases between them. Per the germline V gene, CDR1 is SEHNR and CDR2 is FQNEAQ (reference sequence). CDR3 sequence: CASSLLVMNTEAFF. The CDR3, as DNA: TGTGCCAGCAGCTTACTTGTTATGAACACTGAAGCTTTCTTT.

The chain carries TRBV7-3 and TRBJ2-7; 8 positions agree with TRBD2. Germline CDR1 is SGHTA and CDR2 is FQGTGA. The CDR3 contains 13 residues. V shed 4 bases, J shed 6 bases, and the junction held 5 bases outside the gene matches. CDR3 loop: CASSSRAGGEQYF. The DNA of the CDR3 is TGTGCCAGCAGCTCGAGGGCGGGGGGCGAGCAGTACTTC.

Remarks on this clone: This CDR3 is also generated by other DNA sequences in the sample. The chain is built from TRBV30 and TRBJ1-2, with D perhaps matching TRBD1 (5 bases). Trimming took off 0 bases at V and 2 bases at J, with 7 bases between the two ends. Germline V gene lookup returns CDR1 GTSNPN and CDR2 SVGIG (reference sequence). There are 13 residues in the CDR3. The DNA of the CDR3 is TGTGCCTGGAGTGTAGACAGCAACTATGGCTACACCTTC. Protein: CAWSVDSNYGYTF.